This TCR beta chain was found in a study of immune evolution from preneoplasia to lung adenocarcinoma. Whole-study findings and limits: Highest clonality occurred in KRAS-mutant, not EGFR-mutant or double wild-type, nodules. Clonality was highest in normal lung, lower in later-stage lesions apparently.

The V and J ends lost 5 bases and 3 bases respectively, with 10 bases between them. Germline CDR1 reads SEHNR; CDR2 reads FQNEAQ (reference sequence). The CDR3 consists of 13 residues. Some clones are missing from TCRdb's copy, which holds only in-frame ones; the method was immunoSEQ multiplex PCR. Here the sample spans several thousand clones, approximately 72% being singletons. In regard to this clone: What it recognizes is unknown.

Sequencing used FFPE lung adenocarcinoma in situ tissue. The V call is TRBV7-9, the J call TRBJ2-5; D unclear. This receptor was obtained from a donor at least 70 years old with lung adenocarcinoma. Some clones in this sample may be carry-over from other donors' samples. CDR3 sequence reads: CASSPTRKETQYF. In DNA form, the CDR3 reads TGTGCCAGCAGCCCCACACGGAAAGAGACCCAGTACTTC.